Below, 11 T cell receptor beta chains from the same sample are listed, as sequenced in a study of T cell clonality in common variable immunodeficiency (dated by TCRdb to the mid-2010s). What these receptors recognize is not known. The library was built by means of the immunoSEQ multiplex PCR assay. TCRdb obtained this table from immuneACCESS and retained in-frame rearrangements with V and J assigned. These tables miss some clones; where compared with another copy, unresolved V genes account for less than half of the shortfall, and the remainder is unexplained. The sample comprises approximately 28,000 clones, and every one was counted more than once. The ten largest clones represent roughly 3.2% of the sample. What the research found in general, with its limitations: CVID TCRbeta sequences reportedly showed fewer deletions and N-nucleotide insertions and lacked highly modified clones with 13 or more V deletions.

What was sequenced was peripheral blood mononuclear cells. These receptors were collected from a human donor with common variable immunodeficiency.

This clone appeared many times. The read falls 3 residues short of the CDR3 end, and the missing part is taken from the germline J gene. The chain joins TRBV6-2 or TRBV6-3 to TRBJ1-6; D gene uncertain. CDR3 size: 13 residues. The germline V gene encodes CDR1 MNHEY and CDR2 SVGEGT. Trimming shortened V by 8 bases and J by 4 bases, and 9 bases separated the two germline ends. The sequenced part of the CDR3 DNA is TGTGCCAGCTTCTACGCTTATAATTCACCC. Translation gives CASFYAYNSP. In full, the CDR3 reads CASFYAYNSPLHF.

The sample holds a few counts of this clone. The read terminates 3 residues before the CDR3 end, so the remaining end is supplied by the germline J gene. This chain links TRBV20-1 with TRBJ1-5, with 7 bases matching TRBD1. V gave up 0 bases and J gave up 5 bases; unmatched junction bases: 1. The CDR3 totals 13 residues. Germline values: CDR1 DFQATT, CDR2 SNEGSKA (reference sequence). The part of the CDR3 DNA that was read is TGCAGTGCTAGAGACACAGGGGATCAGCCC. It yields the protein CSARDTGDQP. The full CDR3 protein reads CSARDTGDQPQHF.

This clone turned up a few times. The read ends 3 residues shy of where the CDR3 ends; the end is completed using the germline J gene. The chain links TRBV19 to TRBJ2-7; 7 bases align to TRBD1. CDR3 length: 14 residues. V shed 5 bases, J shed 3 bases, and the junction held 7 bases outside the gene matches. Per the germline V gene, CDR1 is LNHDA and CDR2 is SQIVND (reference sequence). CDR3 protein: CASSLPGTVYEQYF. Partial CDR3 DNA: TGTGCCAGTAGTCTCCCCGGGACAGTCTACGAG.

This clone has ten or more counts. The sequence runs out 3 residues before the end of the CDR3; the remainder is reconstructed from the germline J gene. The V gene is TRBV20-1, the J gene TRBJ2-5; TRBD1 is a possible D gene (7 bases). Germline CDR1 reads DFQATT; CDR2 reads SNEGSKA (reference sequence). The CDR3 extends over 12 amino acids. V lost 7 bases, J lost 5 bases, and 14 bases lay in between. This CDR3 is CSVEGAQETQYF. The DNA read from the CDR3 is TGCAGTGTGGAGGGGGCGCAGGAGACC.

This clone was observed at least ten times. The CDR3 goes on 3 residues after the read ends, and that part is filled in from the germline J gene. J is TRBJ1-2 and V is TRBV19; possibly TRBD1 for D (5 bases). Looked up from germline, CDR1 is LNHDA and CDR2 is SQIVND (reference sequence). V was cut by 5 bases and J by 2 bases, with 12 bases left in between. The CDR3 has 14 residues. This CDR3 is CASSADSMNYGYTF. CDR3 DNA (partial): TGTGCCAGTAGTGCTGACAGTATGAACTATGGC.

Worth noting for this clone: Coverage ceases 3 residues before the CDR3 finishes, and the germline J gene fills in the end. The chain uses TRBV19 and TRBJ2-1, with 14 nucleotides matching TRBD2. Germline V gene sequence: CDR1 LNHDA, CDR2 SQIVND (reference sequence). Trimming took 5 bases from V and 5 from J; bases not matched to a gene: 5. The CDR3 consists of 16 residues. The CDR3 spells CASSEGLAGVNNEQFF. The sequenced part of the CDR3 DNA is TGTGCCAGTAGTGAGGGACTAGCGGGAGTAAACAATGAG. Full variable domain (remainder filled in from reference TRBV19 and TRBJ2-1): DGGITQSPKYLFRKEGQNVTLSCEQNLNHDAMYWYRQDPGQGLRLIYYSQIVNDFQKGDIAEGYSVSREKKESFPLTVTSAQKNPTAFYLCASSEGLAGVNNEQFFGPGTRLTVL.

There are many counts of this clone. The CDR3 end falls 3 residues outside the read, so it is completed with the germline J gene. This chain uses TRBV30 with TRBJ1-2; possibly TRBD1 for D (6 bases). The CDR3 is 13 amino acids. Per germline, CDR1 GTSNPN and CDR2 SVGIG (reference sequence). Trimming left V 7 bases short and J 2 bases short, with 14 bases between. The covered CDR3 bases are TGTGCCTACTTGACAGGACGAAACTATGGC. It yields the protein CAYLTGRNYG. The entire CDR3 reads CAYLTGRNYGYTF.

This clone was seen at least ten times. The sequence runs out 3 residues before the end of the CDR3; the remainder is reconstructed from the germline J gene. J is TRBJ2-2 and V is TRBV30; the match to TRBD2 covers 12 bases. J lost 6 bases, V lost 0 bases, and 2 bases had no gene match. The CDR3 is made up of 15 amino acids. Germline V gene lookup returns CDR1 GTSNPN and CDR2 SVGIG (reference sequence). The sequenced CDR3 bases are TGTGCCTGGAGTGTACTAGCGGGAGGTCCCGGGGAG. Protein product: CAWSVLAGGPGE. The CDR3 as a whole reads CAWSVLAGGPGELFF.

There are many counts of this clone. Read data end 3 residues before the CDR3 end; the end is taken from the germline J gene. This sequence joins TRBV29-1 and TRBJ2-7; 8 bases align to TRBD1. J gave up 4 bases and V 7 bases, and 6 bases lay outside the gene matches. Germline CDR1 SQVTM, CDR2 ANQGSEA. The CDR3 loop spans 12 amino acids. This chain's CDR3 is CSAKDRDYEQYF. The CDR3 bases that were read are TGCAGCGCCAAGGACAGGGATTACGAG.

A word on this clone: The CDR3 end is not reached by the read, which stops 3 residues before it; the germline J gene fills it in. This chain uses TRBV6-2 or TRBV6-3 with TRBJ2-5, with TRBD2 identical over 10 bases. CDR1 and CDR2 from the germline V gene are MNHEY and SVGEGT. This CDR3 is built from 15 residues. The ends lost 10 bases at V and 2 bases at J; junction bases unmatched: 10. The CDR3 DNA, read in part, is TGTGCCACCAAAGAGCGGGAGGGCCTTCAAGAGACC. It translates to CATKEREGLQET. The whole CDR3 protein reads CATKEREGLQETQYF.

At least ten counts were recorded for this clone. The read ends 3 residues early relative to the CDR3; the germline J gene fills the gap. V gene TRBV19 combines with J gene TRBJ2-2; weak D call: TRBD1 (5 bases). Trimming left V 7 bases short and J 4 bases short, with 13 bases between. Germline CDR1 and CDR2: LNHDA and SQIVND (reference sequence). The CDR3 has 14 residues. CDR3 DNA (partial): TGTGCCAGTATTGGGGCAGTGGGCACCGGGGAG. It is translated as CASIGAVGTGE. The whole CDR3 is CASIGAVGTGELFF. The full variable domain, with the rest looked up from reference TRBV19 and TRBJ2-2, is DGGITQSPKYLFRKEGQNVTLSCEQNLNHDAMYWYRQDPGQGLRLIYYSQIVNDFQKGDIAEGYSVSREKKESFPLTVTSAQKNPTAFYLCASIGAVGTGELFFGEGSRLTVL.